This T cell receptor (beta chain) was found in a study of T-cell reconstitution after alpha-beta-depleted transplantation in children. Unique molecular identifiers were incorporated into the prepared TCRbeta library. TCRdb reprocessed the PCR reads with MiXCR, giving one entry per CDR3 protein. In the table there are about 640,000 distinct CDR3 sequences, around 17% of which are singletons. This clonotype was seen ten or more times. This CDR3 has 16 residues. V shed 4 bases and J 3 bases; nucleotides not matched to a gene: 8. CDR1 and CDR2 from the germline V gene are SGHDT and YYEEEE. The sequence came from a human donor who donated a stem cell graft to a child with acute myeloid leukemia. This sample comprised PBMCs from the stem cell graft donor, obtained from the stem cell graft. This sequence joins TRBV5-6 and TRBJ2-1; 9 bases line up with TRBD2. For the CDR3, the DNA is TGTGCCAGCAGCGGAGGAGCGGGGGGTCACTACAATGAGCAGTTCTTC. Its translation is CASSGGAGGHYNEQFF.